Described below is a single T cell receptor (beta chain) sequence and its context. Here immunoSEQ multiplex PCR was the method, and the copy in TCRdb shows in-frame clones only, minus some. Here the sample spans under 250,000 clones, approximately 83% being singletons. CDR3 size: 12 residues. The germline V and J ends were trimmed by 3 bases and 8 bases, with 7 bases remaining between them. CDR1 and CDR2 from the germline V gene are SGHDN and FVKESK. This entry belongs to a study of blood T cell repertoires in COVID-19. Specimen: PBMCs or T cells enriched from blood (not recorded which). The chain couples TRBV14 to TRBJ1-4; D remains ambiguous. The TCR was taken from a woman between 35 and 50 years old who had been exposed to COVID-19. Written as DNA, the CDR3 is TGTGCCAGCAGCCAGTTCGTCGAAAAACTGTTTTTT. As protein: CASSQFVEKLFF.